This T cell receptor beta chain was sequenced during a study of blood T cell repertoires in COVID-19. Study-level background: Samples representing acute and convalescent COVID-19 were sourced from the United States, Italy and Spain. The cDNA or gDNA used as material had been derived from T cells, B-cell-depleted T cells, or PBMCs.

Individuals aged 18 to 89 years were recruited from about two dozen US areas. The study assigned cohorts using participant-reported clinical history. In germline, CDR1 is SGHTA, CDR2 FQGNSA. The V gene lost 1 base and the J gene lost 6 bases, with 13 bases spanning the gap. The CDR3 loop spans 15 amino acids. Measured with immunoSEQ multiplex PCR; TCRdb has only the in-frame clones, and not every one. The profile shows 450,000 or so clones, roughly 91% of them singletons. The receptor was isolated from a man in his late teens or twenties who had recovered from COVID-19. This rearrangement joins TRBV7-2 to TRBJ1-5; tentative D call: TRBD1 (5 bases). Sequenced material: PBMCs or T cells enriched from blood (not recorded which). DNA of the CDR3: TGTGCCAGCAGCTTAGAAGGGCAGGGAGGTCAGCCCCAGCATTTT. Residues: CASSLEGQGGQPQHF. The full variable domain, with the rest looked up from reference TRBV7-2 and TRBJ1-5, is GAGVSQSPSNKVTEKGKDVELRCDPISGHTALYWYRQSLGQGLEFLIYFQGNSAPDKSGLPSDRFSAERTGGSVSTLTIQRTQQEDSAVYLCASSLEGQGGQPQHFGDGTRLSIL.